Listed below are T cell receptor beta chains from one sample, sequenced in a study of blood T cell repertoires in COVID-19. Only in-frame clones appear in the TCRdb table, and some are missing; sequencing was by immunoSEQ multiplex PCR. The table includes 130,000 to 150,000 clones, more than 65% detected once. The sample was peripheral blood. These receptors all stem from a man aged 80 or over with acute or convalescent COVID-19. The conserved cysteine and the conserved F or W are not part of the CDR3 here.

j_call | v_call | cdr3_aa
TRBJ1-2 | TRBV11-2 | ASRKYSLTNYGYT
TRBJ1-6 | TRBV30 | AWNRGSYNSPLH
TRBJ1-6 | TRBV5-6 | ASSPWQEVSSPLH
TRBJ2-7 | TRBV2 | ASGRDRVSEQY
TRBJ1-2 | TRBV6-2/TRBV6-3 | ASSIQGNGYT
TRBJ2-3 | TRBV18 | ASSPPRPGTDTQY
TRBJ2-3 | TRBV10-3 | AISERTSGGGTDTQY
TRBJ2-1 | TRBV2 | ASSEPPPSGGNEQF
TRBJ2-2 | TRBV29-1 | SVGQTNTGELF
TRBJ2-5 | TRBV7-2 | ASSPQGLAVKTQY
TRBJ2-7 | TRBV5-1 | ASSLGGFSGGAYEQY
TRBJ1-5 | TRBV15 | ATSSHRDRHDYSNQPQH
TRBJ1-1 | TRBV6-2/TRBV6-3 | ASSSDRAFTEAF
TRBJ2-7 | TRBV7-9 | ASSFGQGYYEQY
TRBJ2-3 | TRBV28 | ASSPGGRMGTDTQY
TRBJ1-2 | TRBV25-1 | ASSDLPTGTGEYYT